This T cell receptor beta chain was captured by sequencing in a study of chemoradiotherapy in HPV16-positive cancers. For the study at large: Candidate HPV-specific clones and shared TCR motifs came from two HPV16-positive patients.

General study results and limits: HPV-specific T cells were functionally defined from only two HPV16-positive patients. In HPV16-positive patients, HPV-responsive T-cell expansion tracked better recurrence-free survival.

The repertoire was sequenced with immunoSEQ multiplex PCR; TCRdb's copy has only in-frame clones and lacks some. The sample carries about 12,000 clones, about 65% recorded once. In this sample, this clone turned up once. Antigen: not known. V lost 5 bases, J lost 13 bases, and 20 bases lay in between. CDR1 and CDR2 (germline): SNHLY, FYNNEI. The CDR3 extends over 14 amino acids. Repeated repertoire sampling spanned the course of chemoradiotherapy. This TCR was sampled from a human donor with HPV-associated anogenital cancer. The V and J genes are TRBV2 and TRBJ1-4; D might be TRBD1 (6 bases). Sample collection was performed from a patient who underwent chemoradiotherapy. In DNA form, the CDR3 reads TGTGCCAGCAGTTCCGGGACATCTAATTCGGGACTGTTTTTT. It encodes CASSSGTSNSGLFF. The variable domain in full, with the rest retrieved from reference TRBV2 and TRBJ1-4, is EPEVTQTPSHQVTQMGQEVILRCVPISNHLYFYWYRQILGQKVEFLVSFYNNEISEKSEIFDDQFSVERPDGSNFTLKIRSTKLEDSAMYFCASSSGTSNSGLFFGSGTQLSVL.